What follows is one TCR beta chain and its context. What it binds is unknown. This record comes from a study of cytomegalovirus exposure and HLA in healthy donors. Study-wide findings and caveats: The HLA-A and HLA-B alleles of most subjects were reportedly predicted accurately from TCR beta sequences.

The V and J ends lost 0 bases and 7 bases respectively, with 9 bases between them. Germline CDR1 is SGHTA and CDR2 is FQGNSA. The CDR3 loop spans 14 amino acids. The PCR employed 60 Vbeta primers together with 13 Jbeta primers. Per the original methods: Later analysis identified 65 million to 80 million unique TCR beta chains, about 10 million shared. Using immunoSEQ multiplex PCR, the repertoire was profiled, and TCRdb retains in-frame clones only, with some absent. D and trimming come from the DNA, and the V and J calls and clone size come from that table. The table includes around 140,000 clones, roughly 77% detected once.

The chain carries TRBV7-2 and TRBJ1-4, with D unclear. Input material: PBMCs. This receptor was taken from a male donor in good health and CMV-seronegative. CDR3 sequence reads: CASSLASRGEKLFF. The CDR3 DNA sequence: TGTGCCAGCAGCTTAGCTAGCCGGGGTGAAAAACTGTTTTTT.